The rows below give T cell receptor beta chains drawn from one sample of a study of shared clonotypes between healthy human individuals. Measured with immunoSEQ multiplex PCR; TCRdb has only the in-frame clones, and not every one. This sample has hundreds of thousands of clones, with approximately 92% found just once. What was sequenced was naive CD8+ T cells sorted from blood. The receptors were gathered from a man aged 25 to 45 in good health. Each CDR3 is given with its conserved first and last residue. The D gene is left open where the match is weak. The size field is filled for only some rows; it gives once, few, many or a size class.

V	size	D	J	DNA	CDR3
TRBV10-1	-	-	TRBJ2-1	TGCGCCAGCAGTGTCGGAGTACCGAGCCTCACCACGTACAATGAGCAGTTCTTC	CASSVGVPSLTTYNEQFF
TRBV7-8	-	-	TRBJ1-1	TGTGCCAGCAGCTTTTATCCGACGGACGACACTGAAGCTTTCTTT	CASSFYPTDDTEAFF
TRBV14	-	TRBD1	TRBJ1-4	TGTGCCAGCAGCCAAGCCGGGACAGGGACCCCGAATGAAAAACTGTTTTTT	CASSQAGTGTPNEKLFF
TRBV5-6	-	TRBD1	TRBJ2-1	TGTGCCAGCAGCTCGGACAGGGGGGTTAGCTCCTACAATGAGCAGTTCTTC	CASSSDRGVSSYNEQFF
TRBV19	once	TRBD1	TRBJ2-1	TGTGCCAGTAGTATAGTTGGCAGGGGGCCCTACAATGAGCAGTTCTTC	CASSIVGRGPYNEQFF
TRBV7-8	-	-	TRBJ2-7	TGTGCCAGCAGTACCACCCCCGGGACCTCCTACGAGCAGTACTTC	CASSTTPGTSYEQYF
TRBV9	-	TRBD2	TRBJ2-7	TGTGCCAGCAGTGCCGGGGGGAGTACATCCTACGAGCAGTACTTC	CASSAGGSTSYEQYF
TRBV5-6	-	TRBD2	TRBJ2-1	TGTGCCAGCAGCGCAACTAGCGGGAGTTTCTATGAGCAGTTCTTC	CASSATSGSFYEQFF
TRBV27	once	TRBD2	TRBJ2-1	TGTGCCAGCAGACCTATAGCGGGTCAACAGTTCTTC	CASRPIAGQQFF
TRBV19	-	TRBD1	TRBJ2-1	TGTGCCAGTAGTATCGGCACAGGGGGCAATGAGCAGTTCTTC	CASSIGTGGNEQFF
TRBV7-9	-	-	TRBJ2-7	TGTGCCAGCAGTCTCCAACCGGGGGTTGGGAACGAGCAGTACTTC	CASSLQPGVGNEQYF
TRBV28	-	-	TRBJ2-6	TGTGCCACAACCGGAGTTGTGACTGGGGCCAACGTCCTGACTTTC	CATTGVVTGANVLTF
TRBV2	-	-	TRBJ2-1	TGTGCCAGCAGGGAAGACTCGAGCTCCTACAATGAGCAGTTCTTC	CASREDSSSYNEQFF
TRBV9	-	TRBD1	TRBJ1-2	TGTGCCAGCAGCGTAGCTGGGGACAGGGGAAGATATGGCTACACCTTC	CASSVAGDRGRYGYTF
TRBV21-1	-	-	TRBJ2-7	TGTGCCAGCAGCAAAAAAGTGTACGAGCAGTACTTC	CASSKKVYEQYF
TRBV2	-	TRBD1	TRBJ2-4	TGTGCCAGCAGTGGGGGACAGGGGGTGGCCAAAAACATTCAGTACTTC	CASSGGQGVAKNIQYF
TRBV28	-	TRBD1	TRBJ2-5	TGTGCCAGCAGTAAAAGGACAGGGCCCCCGATTGAAGTGTACTTC	CASSKRTGPPIEVYF
TRBV7-9	-	-	TRBJ1-2	TGTGCCAGCAGCTTAGAGGGACGGATCTATGGCTACACCTTC	CASSLEGRIYGYTF
TRBV2	-	TRBD1	TRBJ2-1	TGTGCCAGCTCGGGGACAGGGCTGTTCTTC	CASSGTGLFF
TRBV1	-	-	TRBJ2-3	TGCACCAGCAGCCTAAAAATACTAGCGGGAGGGAGGTATTTT	CTSSLKILAGGRYF
TRBV7-3	-	-	TRBJ2-1	TGTGCCAGCAGCTCCCCCGAGCGGTCCTACAATGAGCAGTTCTTC	CASSSPERSYNEQFF
TRBV19	few	-	TRBJ1-1	TGTGCCAGTAGTATTCAGGGCGTGAACACTGAAGCTTTCTTT	CASSIQGVNTEAFF
TRBV30	-	TRBD1	TRBJ1-5	TGTGCCTGGAGCCAGGGGGGCCAGCCCCAGCATTTT	CAWSQGGQPQHF
TRBV5-1	-	TRBD1	TRBJ2-7	TGCGCCAGCAGCCCCGGGACAGGATCAACCTACGAGCAGTACTTC	CASSPGTGSTYEQYF
TRBV18	-	-	TRBJ2-6	TGTGCCAGCTCACCGAGGACGGAAGGGTACTCTGGGGCCAACGTCCTGACTTTC	CASSPRTEGYSGANVLTF
TRBV28	-	-	TRBJ1-5	TGTGCCAGCAGGGAACAGGGACTGGGCAATCAGCCCCAGCATTTT	CASREQGLGNQPQHF
TRBV27	-	-	TRBJ2-1	TGTGCCAGCGAGAGGGACGATCTCTACAATGAGCAGTTCTTC	CASERDDLYNEQFF
TRBV27	-	TRBD2	TRBJ2-3	TGTGCCAGCAGGCTTTTCTCGGGACTAGCGGACCCAGATACGCAGTATTTT	CASRLFSGLADPDTQYF
TRBV6-1	-	-	TRBJ1-5	TGTGCCAGCAGTGAAGGTTCGGGCATGAATCAGCCCCAGCATTTT	CASSEGSGMNQPQHF
TRBV19	once	TRBD2	TRBJ2-1	TGTGCCAGTAGTACGGGGCTAGCGGGAGGGCCCGGGCTCAATGAGCAGTTCTTC	CASSTGLAGGPGLNEQFF
TRBV11-2	once	-	TRBJ2-2	TGTGCCAGCGGTTTTCCGGTACACCGAAGCTCCAACACCGGGGAGCTGTTTTTT	CASGFPVHRSSNTGELFF
TRBV4-1	-	TRBD2	TRBJ2-7	TGCGCCAGCAGCCACAGCGGGAGAACCTACGAGCAGTACTTC	CASSHSGRTYEQYF